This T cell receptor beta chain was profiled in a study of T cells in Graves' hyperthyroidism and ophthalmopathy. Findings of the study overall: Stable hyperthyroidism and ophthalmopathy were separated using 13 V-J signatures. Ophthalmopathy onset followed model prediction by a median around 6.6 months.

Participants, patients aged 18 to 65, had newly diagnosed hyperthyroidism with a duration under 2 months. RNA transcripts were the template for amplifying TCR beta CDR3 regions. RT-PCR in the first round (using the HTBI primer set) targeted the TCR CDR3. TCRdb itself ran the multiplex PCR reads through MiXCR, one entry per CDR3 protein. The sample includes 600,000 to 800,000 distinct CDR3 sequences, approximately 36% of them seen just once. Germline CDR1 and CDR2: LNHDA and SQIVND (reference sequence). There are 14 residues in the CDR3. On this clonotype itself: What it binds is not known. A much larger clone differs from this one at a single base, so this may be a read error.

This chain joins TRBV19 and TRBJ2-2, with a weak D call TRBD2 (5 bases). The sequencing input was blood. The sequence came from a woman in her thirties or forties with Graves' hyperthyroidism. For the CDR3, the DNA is TGTGCCAGTAGTCTTATAGCGAACACCGGGGAGCTGGTTTTT. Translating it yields CASSLIANTGELVF.